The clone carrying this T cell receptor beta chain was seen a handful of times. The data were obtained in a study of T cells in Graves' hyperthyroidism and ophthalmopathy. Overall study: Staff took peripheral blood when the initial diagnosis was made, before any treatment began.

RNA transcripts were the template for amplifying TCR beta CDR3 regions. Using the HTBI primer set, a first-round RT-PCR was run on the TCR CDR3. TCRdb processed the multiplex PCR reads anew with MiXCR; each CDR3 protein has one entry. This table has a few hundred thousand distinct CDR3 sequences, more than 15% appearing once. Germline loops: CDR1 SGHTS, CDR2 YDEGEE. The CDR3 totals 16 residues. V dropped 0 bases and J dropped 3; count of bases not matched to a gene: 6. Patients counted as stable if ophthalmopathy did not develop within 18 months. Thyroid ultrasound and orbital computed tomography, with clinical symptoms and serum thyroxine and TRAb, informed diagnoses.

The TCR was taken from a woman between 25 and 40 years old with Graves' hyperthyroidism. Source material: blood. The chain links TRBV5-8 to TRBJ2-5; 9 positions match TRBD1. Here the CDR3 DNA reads TGTGCCAGCAGCTTGGACAGGGGGCTTGCCAAAGAGACCCAGTACTTC. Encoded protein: CASSLDRGLAKETQYF.